A selection of T cell receptor beta chains follows, all from one sample in a study of blood T cell repertoires in COVID-19. Only in-frame clones appear in the TCRdb table, and some are missing; sequencing was by immunoSEQ multiplex PCR. Among roughly 240,000 clones listed, roughly 80% were seen once. Material: peripheral blood. The source of these receptors is a woman aged 65 to 85 with acute or convalescent COVID-19. Each CDR3 is given without its conserved first and last residue.

CDR3 protein: ASSTPLSGGQETQY; V gene: TRBV19; J gene: TRBJ2-5
CDR3 protein: ASSLHRGNQPQH; V gene: TRBV7-8; J gene: TRBJ1-5
CDR3 protein: ASSYWRDDLYGYT; V gene: TRBV6-5; J gene: TRBJ1-2
CDR3 protein: ASSYSGQLIYEQY; V gene: TRBV6-2/TRBV6-3; J gene: TRBJ2-7
CDR3 protein: ASSQLTGAGLSREQY; V gene: TRBV3-1/TRBV3-2; J gene: TRBJ2-7
CDR3 protein: AISERNGFATEAF; V gene: TRBV10-3; J gene: TRBJ1-1
CDR3 protein: ASSPKNSGQAQAF; V gene: TRBV7-8; J gene: TRBJ1-1
CDR3 protein: SVGQFNQPQH; V gene: TRBV29-1; J gene: TRBJ1-5
CDR3 protein: ASSPAFTGQGSYEQY; V gene: TRBV18; J gene: TRBJ2-7
CDR3 protein: ASSQIPGQGVDGYT; V gene: TRBV14; J gene: TRBJ1-2
CDR3 protein: ASSLGTGREQF; V gene: TRBV5-4; J gene: TRBJ2-1
CDR3 protein: ASSPSGGAADTQY; V gene: TRBV3-1/TRBV3-2; J gene: TRBJ2-3
CDR3 protein: ASSEGPIGKGA; V gene: TRBV2; J gene: TRBJ1-1
CDR3 protein: ASRLTGTKPQH; V gene: TRBV28; J gene: TRBJ1-5
CDR3 protein: ASARGRAEETQY; V gene: TRBV6-5; J gene: TRBJ2-5
CDR3 protein: ASSPLAGGNQETQY; V gene: TRBV4-2; J gene: TRBJ2-5
CDR3 protein: ASSTPRTGLNTEAF; V gene: TRBV7-8; J gene: TRBJ1-1
CDR3 protein: ASSHPDSKDYSNQPQH; V gene: TRBV7-9; J gene: TRBJ1-5
CDR3 protein: ASSPGGTVVDEKLF; V gene: TRBV5-1; J gene: TRBJ1-4
CDR3 protein: ATSGQLYGYT; V gene: TRBV6-5; J gene: TRBJ1-2
CDR3 protein: ASKPGFLPYEQY; V gene: TRBV6-5; J gene: TRBJ2-7
CDR3 protein: ASSQVFGSNYGYT; V gene: TRBV3-1/TRBV3-2; J gene: TRBJ1-2
CDR3 protein: ASSSSPTGGNYGYT; V gene: TRBV5-1; J gene: TRBJ1-2
CDR3 protein: ASSSTSGGDTDTQY; V gene: TRBV7-2; J gene: TRBJ2-3
CDR3 protein: ASSSGIRRSEKLF; V gene: TRBV5-8; J gene: TRBJ1-4
CDR3 protein: SVGGQGSEAF; V gene: TRBV29-1; J gene: TRBJ1-1
CDR3 protein: ASSPHGTVNTEAF; V gene: TRBV7-2; J gene: TRBJ1-1
CDR3 protein: ASSQNPDGTVYEQY; V gene: TRBV4-3; J gene: TRBJ2-7
CDR3 protein: ASSDREGEQY; V gene: TRBV10-2; J gene: TRBJ2-7
CDR3 protein: ASSSWAYQPQH; V gene: TRBV19; J gene: TRBJ1-5
CDR3 protein: ASSGRDRGHYGYT; V gene: TRBV19; J gene: TRBJ1-2
CDR3 protein: SVELHGGVSTLNEQF; V gene: TRBV29-1; J gene: TRBJ2-1
CDR3 protein: ASSPGLTRNSPLH; V gene: TRBV11-2; J gene: TRBJ1-6
CDR3 protein: ASINNPGSLTEAF; V gene: TRBV7-8; J gene: TRBJ1-1
CDR3 protein: ASSQARTLMNTEAF; V gene: TRBV4-3; J gene: TRBJ1-1
CDR3 protein: ASSLVPTDPAQDTQY; V gene: TRBV7-6; J gene: TRBJ2-3
CDR3 protein: ASSRLQGRGLIGKQF; V gene: TRBV3-1/TRBV3-2; J gene: TRBJ2-1
CDR3 protein: SVQGAEFNEQF; V gene: TRBV29-1; J gene: TRBJ2-1
CDR3 protein: ASSLSGQGTGELF; V gene: TRBV2; J gene: TRBJ2-2
CDR3 protein: AISDRGSNQPQH; V gene: TRBV10-3; J gene: TRBJ1-5
CDR3 protein: ASRRPRVGPLQY; V gene: TRBV2; J gene: TRBJ2-3
CDR3 protein: AIGTDYNEQF; V gene: TRBV24-1; J gene: TRBJ2-1
CDR3 protein: ASSWKGANQPQH; V gene: TRBV11-2; J gene: TRBJ1-5
CDR3 protein: ASSEEGQGGPHRLF; V gene: TRBV2; J gene: TRBJ1-4
CDR3 protein: ASRNYENTEAF; V gene: TRBV7-2; J gene: TRBJ1-1
CDR3 protein: ASSTGWSYEQY; V gene: TRBV12-3/TRBV12-4; J gene: TRBJ2-7